Listed below are T cell receptor beta chains from one sample, sequenced in a study of T-cell memory formation after mild COVID-19. TCRdb reprocessed the 5' RACE reads with MiXCR, giving one entry per CDR3 protein. The table records around 370,000 distinct CDR3 sequences, over 20% of them present only once. Material for sequencing was PBMCs or a T cell subset sorted from them (not recorded which). These receptors originate from an adult woman who had mild COVID-19 (a few samples of this study predate the infection). Cell type and time point are not known. Each CDR3 is given with its conserved first and last residue.

v_call cdr3_aa
TRBV30 CAWSGRRLGRTEAFF
TRBV9 CASSVISAGTTGELFF
TRBV4-2 CASSQDLGGGARQTQYF
TRBV4-3 CASSQEARVNEQFF
TRBV25-1 CASSRRGIAKNIQYF
TRBV5-1 CASSPLAGGPAATDTQYF
TRBV9 CASSEPDRPQNEQYF
TRBV15 CATSLAGYSNQPQHF
TRBV7-8 CASSLRDSRPETQYF
TRBV12-3/TRBV12-4 CASSPNTFRITYGYTF
TRBV29-1 CSVEPLAGGLLGETQYF
TRBV27 CASSLDRGFASPLHF
TRBV14 CASSPTDGGYGYTF
TRBV7-8 CASSLTTGLDIQYF
TRBV5-1 CASSLAGQGADTQYF
TRBV6-2/TRBV6-3 CASIQAGEAFF
TRBV3-1 CASSQEGVRGYTF
TRBV19 CASSSMGNQPQHF
TRBV29-1 CSVARARETQYF
TRBV7-9 CASSPATSYNEQFF
TRBV9 CASNPGQGLHEQYF
TRBV4-2 CASSQDDGDTQYF
TRBV5-1 CASSPRDRVGYDYGYTF
TRBV7-9 CASSPGGLTDTQYF
TRBV19 CASNMGLYYTDTQYF
TRBV20-1 CSARSTVNTEAFF
TRBV6-2/TRBV6-3 CASSFSSEAFF
TRBV5-1 CASSLSPTASSYNEQFF
TRBV5-1 CASSPLAGGPSNEQFF
TRBV20-1 CSARRGPNYGYTF
TRBV9 CASSSRTVGTDTQYF
TRBV3-1 CASSPLAGGAYNEQFF
TRBV20-1 CSARVGNNEQFF
TRBV4-1 CASSQDGGGATEAFF
TRBV12-3/TRBV12-4 CASSLLLGQGQNEQFF
TRBV4-1 CASSRLAGVDTQYF
TRBV9 CASSTLTGVNTEAFF
TRBV7-2 CASSFFPGSSDEQFF
TRBV2 CASLHYRGPGEQYF
TRBV30 CAWKRGTGGSYEQYF
TRBV12-3/TRBV12-4 CASSYGQGAYEQYF